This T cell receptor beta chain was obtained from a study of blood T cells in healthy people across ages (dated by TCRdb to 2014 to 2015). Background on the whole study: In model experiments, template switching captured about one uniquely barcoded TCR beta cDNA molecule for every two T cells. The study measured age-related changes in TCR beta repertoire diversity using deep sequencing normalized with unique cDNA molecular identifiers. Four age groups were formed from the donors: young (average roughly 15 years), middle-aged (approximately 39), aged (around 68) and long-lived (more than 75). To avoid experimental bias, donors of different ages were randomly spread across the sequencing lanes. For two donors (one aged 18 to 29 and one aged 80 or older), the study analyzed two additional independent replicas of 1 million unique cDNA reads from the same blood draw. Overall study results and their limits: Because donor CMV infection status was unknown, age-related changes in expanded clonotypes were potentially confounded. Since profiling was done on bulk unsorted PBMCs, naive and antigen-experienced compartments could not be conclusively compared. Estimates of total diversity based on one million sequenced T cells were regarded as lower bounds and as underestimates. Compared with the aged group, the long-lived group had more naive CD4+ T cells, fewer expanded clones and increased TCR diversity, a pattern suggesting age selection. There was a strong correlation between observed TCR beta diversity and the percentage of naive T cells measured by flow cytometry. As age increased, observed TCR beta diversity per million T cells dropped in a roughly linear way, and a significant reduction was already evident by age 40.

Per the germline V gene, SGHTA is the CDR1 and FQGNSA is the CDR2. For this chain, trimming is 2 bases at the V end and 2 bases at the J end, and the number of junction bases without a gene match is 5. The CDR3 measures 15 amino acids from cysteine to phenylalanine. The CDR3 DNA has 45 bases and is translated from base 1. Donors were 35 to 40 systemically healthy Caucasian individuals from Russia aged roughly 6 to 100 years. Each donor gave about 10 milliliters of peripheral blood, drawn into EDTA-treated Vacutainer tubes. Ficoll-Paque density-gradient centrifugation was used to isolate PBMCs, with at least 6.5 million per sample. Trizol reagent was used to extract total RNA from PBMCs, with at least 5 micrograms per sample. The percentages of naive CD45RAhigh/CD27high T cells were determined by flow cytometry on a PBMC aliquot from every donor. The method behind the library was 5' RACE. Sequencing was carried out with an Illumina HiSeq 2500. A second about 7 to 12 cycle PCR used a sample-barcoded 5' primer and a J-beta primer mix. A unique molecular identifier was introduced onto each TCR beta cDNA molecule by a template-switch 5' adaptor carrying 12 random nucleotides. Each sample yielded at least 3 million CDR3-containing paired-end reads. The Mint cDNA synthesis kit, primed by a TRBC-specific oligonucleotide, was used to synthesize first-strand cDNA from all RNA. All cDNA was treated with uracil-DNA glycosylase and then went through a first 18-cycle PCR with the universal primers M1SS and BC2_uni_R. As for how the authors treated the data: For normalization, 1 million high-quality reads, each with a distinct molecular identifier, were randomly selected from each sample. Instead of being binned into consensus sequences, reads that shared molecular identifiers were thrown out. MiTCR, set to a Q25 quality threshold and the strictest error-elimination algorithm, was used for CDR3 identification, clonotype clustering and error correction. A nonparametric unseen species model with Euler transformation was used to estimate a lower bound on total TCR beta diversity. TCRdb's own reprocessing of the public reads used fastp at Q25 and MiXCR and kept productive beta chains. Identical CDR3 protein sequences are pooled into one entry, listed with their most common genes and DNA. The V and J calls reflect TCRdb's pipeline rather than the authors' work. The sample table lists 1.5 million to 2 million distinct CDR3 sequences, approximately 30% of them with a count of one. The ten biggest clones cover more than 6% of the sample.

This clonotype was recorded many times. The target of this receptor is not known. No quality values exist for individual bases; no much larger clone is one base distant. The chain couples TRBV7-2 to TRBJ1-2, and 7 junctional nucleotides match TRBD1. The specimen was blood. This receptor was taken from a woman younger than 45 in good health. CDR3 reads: CASSLTPTGNYGYTF. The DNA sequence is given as TGTGCCAGCAGCTTAACCCCGACAGGGAACTATGGCTACACCTTC.